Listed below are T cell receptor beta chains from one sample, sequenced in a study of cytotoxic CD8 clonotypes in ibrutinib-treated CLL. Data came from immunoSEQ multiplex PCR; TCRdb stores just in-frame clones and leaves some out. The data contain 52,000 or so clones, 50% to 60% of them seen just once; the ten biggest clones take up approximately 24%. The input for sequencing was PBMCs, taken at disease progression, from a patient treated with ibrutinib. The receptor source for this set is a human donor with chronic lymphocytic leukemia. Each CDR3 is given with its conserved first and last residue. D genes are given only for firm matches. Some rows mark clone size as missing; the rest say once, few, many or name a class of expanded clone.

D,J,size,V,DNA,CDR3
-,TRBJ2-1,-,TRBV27,TGTGCCAGCAGTGCCAGCATCTTCGTCGAGCAGTTCTTC,CASSASIFVEQFF
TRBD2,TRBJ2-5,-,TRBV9,TGTGCCAGCAGCGTAGGCAGCGGGGGGACCCAAGAGACCCAGTACTTC,CASSVGSGGTQETQYF
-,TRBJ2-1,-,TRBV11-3,TGTGCCAGCAGCGCTCGGGTGGAGAATGAGCAGTTCTTC,CASSARVENEQFF
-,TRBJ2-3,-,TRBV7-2,TGTGCCAGCAGCGCACTCAATTGGAGAGATACGCAGTATTTT,CASSALNWRDTQYF
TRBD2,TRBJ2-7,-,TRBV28,TGTGCCAGCAGTTTTAGCGGGAGTGGTTACGAGCAGTACTTC,CASSFSGSGYEQYF
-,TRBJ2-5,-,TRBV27,TGTGCCAGCAGTCACCCAGGGGAGACCCAGTACTTC,CASSHPGETQYF
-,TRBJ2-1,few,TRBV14,TGTGCCAGCAGCCAAGATCTTTACGGCACTGAGCAGTTCTTC,CASSQDLYGTEQFF
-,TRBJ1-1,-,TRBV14,TGTGCCAGCAGCCCCTTTACGGGAGGGGCTGAAGCTTTCTTT,CASSPFTGGAEAFF
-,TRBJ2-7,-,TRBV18,TGTGCCAGCTCACCCGCCGTAGAGGGCAACGAGCAGTACTTC,CASSPAVEGNEQYF
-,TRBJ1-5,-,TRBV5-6,TGTGCCAGCAGCTTCGGCACCCTAGCCAATCAGCCCCAGCATTTT,CASSFGTLANQPQHF
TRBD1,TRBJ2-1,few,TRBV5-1,TGCGCCAGCAGCTTGTCGTTTCCAGGGGGTGAGCAGTTCTTC,CASSLSFPGGEQFF
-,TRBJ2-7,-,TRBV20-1,TGCAGTGCTAGTAACGGTTACGAGCAGTACTTC,CSASNGYEQYF
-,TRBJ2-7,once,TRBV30,TGTGCCTGGAGACTGGGTGGCAGCTCCTACGAGCAGTACTTC,CAWRLGGSSYEQYF
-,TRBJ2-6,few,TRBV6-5,TGTGCCAGCAGGTCAGGGTCTGGGGCCAACGTCCTGACTTTC,CASRSGSGANVLTF
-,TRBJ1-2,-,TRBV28,TGTGCCAGCAGTTTTTCCGACTATGGCTACACCTTC,CASSFSDYGYTF